This entry lists 27 T cell receptor beta chains sequenced from one sample in a study of OX40 agonist ivuxolimab in advanced cancers. Library creation used the immunoSEQ multiplex PCR assay. Imported from immuneACCESS, the table was reduced by TCRdb to in-frame sequences with V and J called. These copies leave out some clones; in studies compared against another copy, an unresolved V gene accounts for under half, and the cause of the remainder is not known. Present in this sample are fewer than 90,000 clones, more than 85% of which were seen just once. The top ten hold just over 2.5% of the sample. Here the sequenced sample was CD4+ or CD8+ T cells sorted from blood, taken in a trial of the OX40 agonist ivuxolimab. These receptors were taken from an adult with an advanced solid tumor such as melanoma, head and neck, liver or kidney cancer.

The chain employs TRBV19 and TRBJ1-3, with D unclear. Deletions cut 5 bases from V and 0 bases from J, with 8 bases between. Germline CDR1 is LNHDA and CDR2 is SQIVND (reference sequence). CDR3 size: 14 residues. The CDR3 protein is CASSVGNSGNTIYF. The CDR3 nucleotides are TGTGCCAGTAGTGTCGGGAACTCTGGAAACACCATATATTTT. Together with reference TRBV19 and TRBJ1-3, the CDR3 gives the full variable domain: DGGITQSPKYLFRKEGQNVTLSCEQNLNHDAMYWYRQDPGQGLRLIYYSQIVNDFQKGDIAEGYSVSREKKESFPLTVTSAQKNPTAFYLCASSVGNSGNTIYFGEGSWLTVV.

The J gene is TRBJ2-7, the V gene TRBV7-6, with 7 nucleotides matching TRBD1. Trimming at V came to 5 bases and at J to 0 bases, leaving 7 bases not matched to a gene. The CDR3 has 15 residues. CDR1 SGHVS and CDR2 FNYEAQ come from the germline V gene. CDR3 sequence reads: CASSPMQGDSYEQYF. CDR3 nucleotides: TGTGCCAGCAGCCCGATGCAGGGGGACTCCTACGAGCAGTACTTC.

DNA of the CDR3: TGTGCCAGTTACGACAGGGTCGCAAAATCACCCCTCCACTTT. This gives the protein CASYDRVAKSPLHF. The genes are TRBV28 and TRBJ1-6; 7 nucleotides line up with TRBD1. CDR3 length: 14 amino acids. Germline lookup yields CDR1 MDHEN and CDR2 SYDVKM. The trim removed 9 bases at V and 10 bases at J, leaving 12 bases unmatched.

V gene TRBV10-1 combines with J gene TRBJ2-3, with 8 nucleotides matching TRBD1. V lost 6 bases and J lost 2; bases outside the gene matches: 7. The CDR3 extends over 15 amino acids. The V gene's germline CDR1 is WNHNN and CDR2 SYGVQD (reference sequence). This chain's CDR3 is CASRSGTGDTDTQYF. In DNA form, the CDR3 reads TGCGCCAGCAGGTCCGGGACAGGAGACACAGATACGCAGTATTTT.

In DNA, the CDR3 is TGTGCCAGCAGTTTAGCAGGGGCGCAGGAAGAGCAGTTCTTC. Residues: CASSLAGAQEEQFF. The rearrangement joins TRBV27 to TRBJ2-1; D possibly corresponds to TRBD1 (6 bases). V lost 2 bases to trimming and J lost 10 bases, with 15 bases between them. The germline CDR1 and CDR2 sequences are MNHEY and SMNVEV (reference sequence). The CDR3 totals 14 residues.

The V call is TRBV9, the J call TRBJ1-1, with TRBD1 as a possible D gene (6 bases). Per the germline V gene, CDR1 is SGDLS and CDR2 is YYNGEE. The CDR3 spans 15 residues. With 4 bases removed from V and 0 bases from J, the gap between germline ends came to 13 bases. The CDR3: CASSSQGGMNTEAFF. CDR3 nucleotides: TGTGCCAGCAGCTCACAGGGAGGGATGAACACTGAAGCTTTCTTT.

This clone was detected only a few times. The V gene is TRBV7-2, the J gene TRBJ1-1; 8 bases are shared with TRBD1. Germline V gene lookup returns CDR1 SGHTA and CDR2 FQGNSA. V gave up 5 bases and J gave up 1 base; unmatched junction bases: 3. The CDR3 is 14 residues long. In nucleotides, the CDR3 is TGTGCCAGCAGCCAGGGGGCGCCGAACACTGAAGCTTTCTTT. Translation gives CASSQGAPNTEAFF.

The V and J genes are TRBV7-9 and TRBJ2-3; no firm D call. V was shortened by 5 bases and J by 1 base, with 10 bases between the two germline ends. The germline gives CDR1 SEHNR, CDR2 FQNEAQ (reference sequence). The CDR3 consists of 14 residues. The CDR3 reads CASSRVQGTDTQYF. The CDR3 DNA reads as TGTGCCAGCAGCCGCGTTCAGGGCACAGATACGCAGTATTTT.

The chain recombines TRBV7-9 with TRBJ2-2; 11 bases are shared with TRBD1. The CDR3 covers 16 residues. Germline CDR1 and CDR2: SEHNR and FQNEAQ (reference sequence). With V trimmed by 4 bases and J by 5 bases, 6 bases remained unmatched. CDR3 nucleotides: TGTGCCAGCAGCTCCCCTGGGACAGGGGGTACCGGGGAGCTGTTTTTT. Amino acids: CASSSPGTGGTGELFF.

The rearrangement joins TRBV28 to TRBJ2-2; the D gene is possibly TRBD1 (5 bases). Between the trimmed V and J ends, which lost 7 bases and 9 bases, there was a span of 15 bases. The germline CDR1 and CDR2 sequences are MDHEN and SYDVKM. This CDR3 comprises 13 residues. The CDR3: CASTAQGPRELFF. CDR3 bases: TGTGCCAGCACCGCCCAGGGTCCCCGGGAGCTGTTTTTT.

The rearrangement uses TRBV20-1 and TRBJ2-1, with D unclear. Trimming stripped 3 bases from V and 7 bases from J, with 7 bases between. The CDR3 covers 11 residues. The germline gives CDR1 DFQATT, CDR2 SNEGSKA (reference sequence). CDR3 sequence (DNA): TGCAGTGCTAGTAACGGTAATGAGCAGTTCTTC. It translates to CSASNGNEQFF.

The rearrangement joins TRBV4-1 to TRBJ2-2, with 7 bases fitting TRBD2. This CDR3 contains 16 residues. V dropped 1 base and J dropped 0; count of bases not matched to a gene: 2. Germline V gives CDR1 MGHRA, CDR2 YSYEKL. CDR3 sequence: CASSQVRGANTGELFF. CDR3 DNA sequence: TGCGCCAGCAGCCAAGTTCGGGGGGCGAACACCGGGGAGCTGTTTTTT.

The gene calls are TRBV2 and TRBJ1-6; D unclear. Germline assignment: CDR1 SNHLY and CDR2 FYNNEI. The ends were cut back, 6 bases at V and 4 bases at J, with 10 bases in the middle. The CDR3 is 14 residues long. The CDR3 sequence is CASSPDVYNSPLHF. The CDR3, as DNA: TGTGCCAGCAGCCCGGATGTGTATAATTCACCCCTCCACTTT.

The rearrangement links TRBV18 to TRBJ2-2, with a tentative D call TRBD2 (6 bases). The CDR3 extends over 15 amino acids. Germline V CDR1 and CDR2: KGHSH, LQKENI. The V and J ends lost 0 bases and 1 base respectively, with 6 bases between them. CDR3: CASSPPGGNTGELFF. CDR3 nucleotides: TGTGCCAGCTCACCACCCGGGGGGAACACCGGGGAGCTGTTTTTT. Based on the CDR3 plus reference TRBV18 and TRBJ2-2, the full variable domain is NAGVMQNPRHLVRRRGQEARLRCSPMKGHSHVYWYRQLPEEGLKFMVYLQKENIIDESGMPKERFSAEFPKEGPSILRIQQVVRGDSAAYFCASSPPGGNTGELFFGEGSRLTVL.

This clone has only one observation. The V call is TRBV20-1, the J call TRBJ2-1; no definite D call. Trimming removed 6 bases at V and 8 bases at J, with 11 bases between. Germline V CDR1 and CDR2: DFQATT, SNEGSKA (reference sequence). The CDR3 covers 11 residues. The CDR3 DNA reads as TGCAGTGCCGACAAGGTCTATGAGCAGTTCTTC. Amino acids: CSADKVYEQFF.

The gene calls are TRBV19 and TRBJ1-4; D gene uncertain. Trimming took 5 bases from V and 4 from J, leaving 8 bases between them. Per the germline V gene, CDR1 is LNHDA and CDR2 is SQIVND (reference sequence). This CDR3 has 13 amino acids. CDR3 in DNA: TGTGCCAGTAGTTTCCAGGTTAATGAAAAACTGTTTTTT. It specifies CASSFQVNEKLFF.

The J gene is TRBJ2-7, the V gene TRBV10-3; no definite D call. Trimming took off 4 bases at V and 5 bases at J, with 6 bases between the two ends. The CDR3 has 11 residues. The germline gives CDR1 ENHRY, CDR2 SYGVKD. DNA of the CDR3: TGTGCCATCAGTGGGGAACACGAGCAGTACTTC. Encoded protein: CAISGEHEQYF.

The rearrangement uses TRBV27 and TRBJ2-7, with D uncertain. The germline V gene has CDR1 MNHEY and CDR2 SMNVEV (reference sequence). The CDR3 contains 13 residues. Trimming left V 6 bases short and J 3 bases short, with 12 bases between. CDR3 protein: CASSLLMSYEQYV. In nucleotides, the CDR3 is TGTGCCAGCAGCCTTCTTATGAGCTACGAGCAGTACGTC.

In its sample, this clone was seen a few times. Distinct nucleotide sequences in the sample also encode this CDR3. This chain joins TRBV28 and TRBJ1-4, with D unclear. Looked up from germline, CDR1 is MDHEN and CDR2 is SYDVKM. The length of the CDR3 is 11 residues. V lost 2 bases and J 5 bases, leaving 0 bases between the germline ends. In DNA, the CDR3 is TGTGCCAGCAGTTTAAATGAAAAACTGTTTTTT. Translation gives CASSLNEKLFF. Full variable domain (missing parts from reference TRBV28 and TRBJ1-4): DVKVTQSSRYLVKRTGEKVFLECVQDMDHENMFWYRQDPGLGLRLIYFSYDVKMKEKGDIPEGYSVSREKKERFSLILESASTNQTSMYLCASSLNEKLFFGSGTQLSVL.

This chain uses TRBV19 with TRBJ2-7; tentatively, D is TRBD1 (8 bases). This CDR3 is built from 14 residues. V was shortened by 6 bases and J by 6 bases, with 18 bases between the two germline ends. Per germline, CDR1 LNHDA and CDR2 SQIVND (reference sequence). CDR3 DNA: TGTGCCAGTAGCAGGACAGGGACTACGACCGAGCAGTACTTC. Residues: CASSRTGTTTEQYF.

The J gene is TRBJ1-1, the V gene TRBV30, with D maybe TRBD1 (6 bases). The length of the CDR3 is 12 residues. Trimming removed 6 bases from V and 2 bases from J, with 10 bases in between. CDR1 is GTSNPN and CDR2 is SVGIG in the germline V gene (reference sequence). CDR3 in DNA: TGTGCCTGTGGGACAAGAAACACTGAAGCTTTCTTT. It codes for CACGTRNTEAFF. The variable domain in full, with the rest retrieved from reference TRBV30 and TRBJ1-1, is SQTIHQWPATLVQPVGSPLSLECTVEGTSNPNLYWYRQAAGRGLQLLFYSVGIGQISSEVPQNLSASRPQDRQFILSSKKLLLSDSGFYLCACGTRNTEAFFGQGTRLTVV.

This clone was recorded only once. The chain recombines TRBV18 with TRBJ2-4; D ambiguous. This CDR3 has 17 residues. The germline V gene encodes CDR1 KGHSH and CDR2 LQKENI. Between the trimmed V and J ends, which lost 0 bases and 0 bases, there was a span of 12 bases. CDR3 nucleotides: TGTGCCAGCTCACCACCGTTTCTCCCTATAGCCAAAAACATTCAGTACTTC. Its protein is CASSPPFLPIAKNIQYF. Full variable domain (remainder filled in from reference TRBV18 and TRBJ2-4): NAGVMQNPRHLVRRRGQEARLRCSPMKGHSHVYWYRQLPEEGLKFMVYLQKENIIDESGMPKERFSAEFPKEGPSILRIQQVVRGDSAAYFCASSPPFLPIAKNIQYFGAGTRLSVL.

The J gene is TRBJ2-3, the V gene TRBV30; D gene ambiguous. The germline V gene encodes CDR1 GTSNPN and CDR2 SVGIG (reference sequence). The V and J ends lost 7 bases and 4 bases respectively, with 15 bases between them. The CDR3 spans 13 residues. In DNA, the CDR3 is TGTGCCTCCTCGGGCAGGTCCCCAGATACGCAGTATTTT. It yields the protein CASSGRSPDTQYF.

The rearrangement joins TRBV6-1 to TRBJ1-5; TRBD1 matches 8 bases. Germline loops: CDR1 MNHNS, CDR2 SASEGT. V gave up 5 bases and J gave up 5 bases; unmatched junction bases: 5. This CDR3 region has 14 residues. The CDR3 nucleotides read TGTGCCAGCAGTAGGAACAGGGGGGATCAGCCCCAGCATTTT. Amino acid sequence: CASSRNRGDQPQHF.

This clone turned up a few times. The V and J genes are TRBV4-3 and TRBJ2-6; D not resolved. The CDR3 has 18 residues. Trimming took 3 bases from V and 0 from J, leaving 15 bases between them. Germline CDR1 is LGHNA and CDR2 is YSLEER. In DNA, the CDR3 is TGCGCCAGCAGCCAGGAAATACACGGAATCTCTGGGGCCAACGTCCTGACTTTC. Amino acids: CASSQEIHGISGANVLTF.

This sequence joins TRBV7-2 and TRBJ2-3; 11 positions agree with TRBD2. This CDR3 spans 17 amino acids. V shed 2 bases and J 2 bases; nucleotides not matched to a gene: 6. Looked up from germline, CDR1 is SGHTA and CDR2 is FQGNSA. CDR3 DNA: TGTGCCAGCAGCTTATGGGGGACTAGCGGCACCACAGATACGCAGTATTTT. This translates into CASSLWGTSGTTDTQYF.

This sequence joins TRBV4-3 and TRBJ1-2; possibly TRBD1 for D (5 bases). Between the trimmed V and J ends, which lost 1 base and 6 bases, there was a span of 15 bases. In germline, CDR1 is LGHNA, CDR2 YSLEER. This CDR3 comprises 15 residues. As DNA, the CDR3 is TGCGCCAGCAGCCAAGTCCCCGGGACGGGGAATGGCTACACCTTC. As protein: CASSQVPGTGNGYTF.